The present TCR beta chain was sequenced within a study of T cell responses to AZD1222 COVID-19 vaccine. Repertoires were generated with immunoSEQ multiplex PCR, while TCRdb's copy carries only in-frame clones and drops some. Among over 60,000 clones listed, 75% to 85% were seen once. As regards this clone: Other DNA sequences in this sample translate to the same CDR3.

In germline, CDR1 is SGHNT, CDR2 YENEEA. The CDR3 spans 12 residues. V lost 5 bases and J lost 6, with 11 bases in between. This TCR was recovered from an adult in good health. V gene TRBV11-3 combines with J gene TRBJ2-7, with D perhaps TRBD1 (5 bases). The input for sequencing was peripheral blood, taken on day 0 of MenACWY control vaccination. The CDR3, as DNA: TGTGCCAGCAGCCTGGACACAGGCGAGCAGTACTTC. Protein: CASSLDTGEQYF. The variable domain in full, completed from reference TRBV11-3 and TRBJ2-7, reads EAGVVQSPRYKIIEKKQPVAFWCNPISGHNTLYWYLQNLGQGPELLIRYENEEAVDDSQLPKDRFSAERLKGVDSTLKIQPAELGDSAVYLCASSLDTGEQYFGPGTRLTVT.